A selection of T cell receptor beta chains follows, all from one sample in a study of blood T cells in healthy people across ages. TCRdb reprocessed the 5' RACE reads via MiXCR and lists one record per CDR3 protein. The profile shows about 760,000 distinct CDR3 sequences, approximately 25% of them singletons. The sample was also linked to a second study, of T cells of mothers and their children.

Sequenced: blood. These receptors all stem from a boy aged 5-17 years in good health. Each CDR3 is given with its conserved first and last residue. D genes are given only for firm matches. Only part of the rows carry a size: once, few, many, or a class if the clone is expanded.

d_call: TRBD1
clone_size: NA
v_call: TRBV7-3
j_call: TRBJ2-5
cdr3_aa: CASSPQGGQETQYF
cdr3_nt: TGTGCCAGCAGCCCACAGGGGGGCCAAGAGACCCAGTACTTC

d_call: NA
clone_size: few
v_call: TRBV12-3/TRBV12-4
j_call: TRBJ2-1
cdr3_aa: CASREIRDEQFF
cdr3_nt: TGTGCCAGCAGGGAGATTCGAGATGAGCAGTTCTTC

d_call: NA
clone_size: few
v_call: TRBV25-1
j_call: TRBJ1-1
cdr3_aa: CASSDQGRKKNEAFF
cdr3_nt: TGTGCCAGCAGTGACCAAGGACGGAAGAAAAATGAAGCTTTCTTT

d_call: NA
clone_size: NA
v_call: TRBV11-2
j_call: TRBJ1-6
cdr3_aa: CASSSWEGLGSPLHF
cdr3_nt: TGTGCCAGCTCCTCCTGGGAGGGTTTAGGTTCACCCCTCCACTTT

d_call: NA
clone_size: few
v_call: TRBV12-3/TRBV12-4
j_call: TRBJ2-3
cdr3_aa: CASGSGYTDTQYF
cdr3_nt: TGTGCCAGCGGTAGCGGTTACACAGATACGCAGTATTTT

d_call: TRBD2
clone_size: few
v_call: TRBV6-1
j_call: TRBJ2-1
cdr3_aa: CASSALAGVGEQFF
cdr3_nt: TGTGCCAGCAGTGCTCTAGCGGGAGTGGGTGAGCAGTTCTTC

d_call: NA
clone_size: NA
v_call: TRBV6-6
j_call: TRBJ1-1
cdr3_aa: CASTLNTEAFF
cdr3_nt: TGTGCCAGCACTCTGAACACTGAAGCTTTCTTT

d_call: NA
clone_size: many
v_call: TRBV5-1
j_call: TRBJ2-5
cdr3_aa: CASSLDEETQYF
cdr3_nt: TGCGCCAGCAGCTTGGATGAGGAGACCCAGTACTTC

d_call: NA
clone_size: NA
v_call: TRBV2
j_call: TRBJ2-5
cdr3_aa: CASSEGGLQETQYF
cdr3_nt: TGTGCCAGCAGTGAAGGGGGCCTCCAAGAGACCCAGTACTTC

d_call: TRBD2
clone_size: few
v_call: TRBV20-1
j_call: TRBJ2-7
cdr3_aa: CSARKGSGISYEQYF
cdr3_nt: TGCAGTGCTAGAAAGGGTAGCGGGATATCCTACGAGCAGTACTTC

d_call: TRBD2
clone_size: NA
v_call: TRBV6-1
j_call: TRBJ2-3
cdr3_aa: CASSEISGGGEYF
cdr3_nt: TGTGCCAGCAGTGAAATTAGCGGGGGGGGGGAGTATTTT

d_call: TRBD2
clone_size: NA
v_call: TRBV20-1
j_call: TRBJ2-7
cdr3_aa: CSAVRGGMPYEQYF
cdr3_nt: TGCAGTGCGGTCCGGGGGGGAATGCCTTACGAGCAGTACTTC

d_call: TRBD2
clone_size: few
v_call: TRBV4-3
j_call: TRBJ2-1
cdr3_aa: CASSQLLAGSDEQFF
cdr3_nt: TGCGCCAGCAGCCAGTTACTAGCGGGGTCGGATGAGCAGTTCTTC

d_call: NA
clone_size: NA
v_call: TRBV29-1
j_call: TRBJ2-5
cdr3_aa: CSVGWRFQETQYF
cdr3_nt: TGCAGCGTTGGGTGGCGGTTCCAAGAGACCCAGTACTTC

d_call: NA
clone_size: many
v_call: TRBV20-1
j_call: TRBJ2-5
cdr3_aa: CSARLETQYF
cdr3_nt: TGCAGTGCTAGACTAGAGACCCAGTACTTC

d_call: NA
clone_size: few
v_call: TRBV7-2
j_call: TRBJ2-3
cdr3_aa: CASSPFQTKSADTQYF
cdr3_nt: TGTGCCAGCAGCCCATTCCAGACCAAGAGCGCAGATACGCAGTATTTT

d_call: NA
clone_size: many
v_call: TRBV7-2
j_call: TRBJ2-7
cdr3_aa: CASSPGLLYEQYF
cdr3_nt: TGTGCCAGCAGCCCGGGACTTCTGTACGAGCAGTACTTC

d_call: NA
clone_size: few
v_call: TRBV5-1
j_call: TRBJ1-2
cdr3_aa: CASSLTGYGYGYTF
cdr3_nt: TGCGCCAGCAGCTTGACCGGGTACGGCTATGGCTACACCTTC

d_call: TRBD2
clone_size: NA
v_call: TRBV11-3
j_call: TRBJ2-3
cdr3_aa: CASSSRGAGASSDTQYF
cdr3_nt: TGTGCCAGCAGCTCCCGCGGGGCGGGAGCTAGCTCAGATACGCAGTATTTT

d_call: NA
clone_size: few
v_call: TRBV4-1
j_call: TRBJ2-7
cdr3_aa: CASSQGSPGYEQYF
cdr3_nt: TGCGCCAGCAGCCAGGGGTCCCCCGGGTACGAGCAGTACTTC

d_call: NA
clone_size: NA
v_call: TRBV5-5
j_call: TRBJ2-7
cdr3_aa: CASSLLLLDSRNEQYF
cdr3_nt: TGTGCCAGCAGCTTGTTACTCTTGGACAGCAGGAACGAGCAGTACTTC

d_call: NA
clone_size: few
v_call: TRBV2
j_call: TRBJ2-4
cdr3_aa: CASSEFLGTGRLGNIQYF
cdr3_nt: TGTGCCAGCAGTGAATTTCTAGGGACTGGAAGGTTGGGAAACATTCAGTACTTC

d_call: NA
clone_size: NA
v_call: TRBV7-9
j_call: TRBJ2-2
cdr3_aa: CASSPNNRELFF
cdr3_nt: TGTGCCAGCAGCCCTAACAACAGGGAGCTGTTTTTT

d_call: NA
clone_size: NA
v_call: TRBV7-9
j_call: TRBJ2-6
cdr3_aa: CVSSFSSGANVLTF
cdr3_nt: TGTGTCAGCAGCTTTTCCTCTGGGGCCAACGTCCTGACTTTC